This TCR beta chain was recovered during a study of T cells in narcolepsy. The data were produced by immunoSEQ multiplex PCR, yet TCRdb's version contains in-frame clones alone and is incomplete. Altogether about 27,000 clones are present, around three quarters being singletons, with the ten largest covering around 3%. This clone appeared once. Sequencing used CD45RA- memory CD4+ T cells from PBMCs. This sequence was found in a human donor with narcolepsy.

DNA for the CDR3: TGTGCCAGCAGCGCCGGACAGGGGAGGGAGAACACTGAAGCTTTCTTT. It encodes CASSAGQGRENTEAFF. The V and J genes are TRBV7-2 and TRBJ1-1, with TRBD1 matching 9 bases. Germline values: CDR1 SGHTA, CDR2 FQGNSA. The junction had 8 bases not matched to a gene; V was cut back by 5 bases and J by 1 base. CDR3 size: 16 residues.